This T cell receptor beta chain was captured by sequencing in a study of blood T cell repertoires in COVID-19. Study overall: T cells, B-cell-depleted T cells, or PBMCs supplied cDNA or gDNA.

TCRdb's table, derived via immunoSEQ multiplex PCR, lists solely in-frame clones and lacks some. The table includes 370,000 or so clones, 70% to 90% detected once. Donors in Cohort 3 counted as recovered after two negative PCRs, clearance, or symptom resolution. From germline, CDR1 is SEHNR and CDR2 FQNEAQ (reference sequence). CDR3 length: 13 amino acids. Trimming removed 5 bases from V and 3 bases from J, with 10 bases in between. Material: PBMCs or T cells enriched from blood (not recorded which). The clonotype comes from a man aged 25-40 years who had recovered from COVID-19. This chain uses TRBV7-9 with TRBJ1-2; D not certain. Here the CDR3 DNA reads TGTGCCAGCAGCCCTCCCGGGTACTATGGCTACACCTTC. Its protein product is CASSPPGYYGYTF.